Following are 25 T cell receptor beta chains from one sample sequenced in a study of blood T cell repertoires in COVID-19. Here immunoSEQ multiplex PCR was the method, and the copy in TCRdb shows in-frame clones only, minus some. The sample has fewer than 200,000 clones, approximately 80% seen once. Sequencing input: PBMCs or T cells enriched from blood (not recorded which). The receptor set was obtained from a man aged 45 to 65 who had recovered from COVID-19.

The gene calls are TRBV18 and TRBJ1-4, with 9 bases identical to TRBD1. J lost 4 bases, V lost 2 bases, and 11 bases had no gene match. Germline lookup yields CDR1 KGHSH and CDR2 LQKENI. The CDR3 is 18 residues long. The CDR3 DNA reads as TGTGCCAGCTCACCAATCGGGACAGGGCTTATACTTAATGAAAAACTGTTTTTT. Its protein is CASSPIGTGLILNEKLFF.

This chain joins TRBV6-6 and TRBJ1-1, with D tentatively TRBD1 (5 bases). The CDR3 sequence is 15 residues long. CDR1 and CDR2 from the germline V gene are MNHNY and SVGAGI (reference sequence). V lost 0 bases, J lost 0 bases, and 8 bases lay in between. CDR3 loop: CASSYSRGLNTEAFF. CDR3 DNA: TGTGCCAGCAGTTACTCGCGGGGGTTGAACACTGAAGCTTTCTTT.

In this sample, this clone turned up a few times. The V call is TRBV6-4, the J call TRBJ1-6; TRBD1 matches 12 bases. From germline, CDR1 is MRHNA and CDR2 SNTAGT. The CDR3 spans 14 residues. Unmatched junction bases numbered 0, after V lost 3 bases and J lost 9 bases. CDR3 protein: CASSEGQGASPLHF. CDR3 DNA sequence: TGTGCCAGCAGTGAGGGACAGGGGGCTTCACCCCTCCACTTT.

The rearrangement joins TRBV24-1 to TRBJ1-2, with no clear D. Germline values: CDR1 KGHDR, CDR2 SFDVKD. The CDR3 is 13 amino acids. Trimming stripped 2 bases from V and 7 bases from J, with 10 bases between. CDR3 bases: TGTGCCACCAGTGATTATGACGGGATTGGCTACACCTTC. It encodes CATSDYDGIGYTF.

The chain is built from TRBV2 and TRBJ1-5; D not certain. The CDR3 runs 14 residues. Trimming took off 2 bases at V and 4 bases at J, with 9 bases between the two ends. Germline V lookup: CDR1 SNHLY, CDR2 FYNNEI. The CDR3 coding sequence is TGTGCCAGCAGTGAAAAAGGCGGGAATCAGCCCCAGCATTTT. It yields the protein CASSEKGGNQPQHF.

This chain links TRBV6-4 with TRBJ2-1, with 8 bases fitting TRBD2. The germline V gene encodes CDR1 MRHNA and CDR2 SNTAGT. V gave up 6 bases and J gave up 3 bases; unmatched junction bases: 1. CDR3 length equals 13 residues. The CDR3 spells CASSGGDYNEQFF. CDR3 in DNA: TGTGCCAGCAGCGGGGGGGACTACAATGAGCAGTTCTTC.

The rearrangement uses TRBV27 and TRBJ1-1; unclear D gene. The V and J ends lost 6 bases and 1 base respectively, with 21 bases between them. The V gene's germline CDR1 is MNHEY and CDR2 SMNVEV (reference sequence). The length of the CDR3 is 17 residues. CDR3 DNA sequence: TGTGCCAGCAGCTCGGCGCGGCGAGTTCTCTCGAACACTGAAGCTTTCTTT. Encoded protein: CASSSARRVLSNTEAFF.

The CDR3 DNA sequence: TGTGCCAGCAGCCAAGAACCCCACAGGGGATCTGGAAACACCATATATTTT. Translating it yields CASSQEPHRGSGNTIYF. The J gene is TRBJ1-3, the V gene TRBV3-1 (or the pseudogene TRBV3-2); 7 nucleotides agree with TRBD1. Per germline, CDR1 LGHDT and CDR2 YNNKEL (reference sequence). The ends lost 0 bases at V and 1 base at J; junction bases unmatched: 6. The length of the CDR3 is 17 residues.

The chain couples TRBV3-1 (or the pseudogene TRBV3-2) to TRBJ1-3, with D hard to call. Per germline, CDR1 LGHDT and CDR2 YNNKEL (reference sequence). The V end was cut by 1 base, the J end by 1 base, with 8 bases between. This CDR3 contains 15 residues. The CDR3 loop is CASSQGRGSGNTIYF. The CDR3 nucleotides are TGTGCCAGCAGCCAAGGTCGGGGATCTGGAAACACCATATATTTT.

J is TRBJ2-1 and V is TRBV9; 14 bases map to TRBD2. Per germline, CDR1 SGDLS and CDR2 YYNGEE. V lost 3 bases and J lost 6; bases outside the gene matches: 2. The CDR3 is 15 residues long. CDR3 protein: CASSGGLAGVNEQFF. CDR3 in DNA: TGTGCCAGCAGCGGGGGACTAGCGGGGGTCAATGAGCAGTTCTTC.

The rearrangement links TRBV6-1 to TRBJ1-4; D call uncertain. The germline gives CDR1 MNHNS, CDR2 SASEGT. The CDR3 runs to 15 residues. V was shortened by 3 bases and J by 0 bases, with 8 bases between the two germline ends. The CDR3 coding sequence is TGTGCCAGCAGTGATTTCCATGCAACTAATGAAAAACTGTTTTTT. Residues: CASSDFHATNEKLFF.

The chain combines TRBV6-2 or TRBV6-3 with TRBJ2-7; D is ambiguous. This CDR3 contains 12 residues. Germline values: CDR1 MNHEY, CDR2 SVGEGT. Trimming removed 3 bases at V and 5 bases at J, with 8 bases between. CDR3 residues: CASSYRVDEQYF. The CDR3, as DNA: TGTGCCAGCAGTTATCGTGTAGACGAGCAGTACTTC.

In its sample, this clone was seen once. CDR3 sequence: CASSLETGGNQPQHF. CDR3 in DNA: TGTGCCAGCAGCTTAGAGACGGGTGGCAATCAGCCCCAGCATTTT. V and J are TRBV11-2 and TRBJ1-5, with no clear D. Germline values: CDR1 SGHAT, CDR2 FQNNGV. The CDR3 is made up of 15 amino acids. V was pared by 0 bases and J by 2 bases, with 8 bases between.

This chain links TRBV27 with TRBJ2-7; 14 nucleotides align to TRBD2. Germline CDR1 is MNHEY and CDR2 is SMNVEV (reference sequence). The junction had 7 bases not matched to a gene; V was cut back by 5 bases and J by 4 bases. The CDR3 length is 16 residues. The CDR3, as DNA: TGTGCCAGCAGTCTCAGGACTAGCGGGGGGTTGTACGAGCAGTACTTC. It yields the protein CASSLRTSGGLYEQYF.

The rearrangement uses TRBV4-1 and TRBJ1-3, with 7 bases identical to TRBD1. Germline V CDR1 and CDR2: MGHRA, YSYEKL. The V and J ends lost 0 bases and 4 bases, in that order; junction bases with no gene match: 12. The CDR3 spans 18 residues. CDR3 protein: CASSQEPQYRGGGNTIYF. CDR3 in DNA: TGCGCCAGCAGCCAAGAACCCCAATACAGGGGCGGCGGAAACACCATATATTTT.

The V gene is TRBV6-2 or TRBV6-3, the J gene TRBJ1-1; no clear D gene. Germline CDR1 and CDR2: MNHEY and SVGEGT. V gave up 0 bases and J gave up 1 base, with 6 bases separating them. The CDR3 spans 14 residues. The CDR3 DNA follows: TGTGCCAGCAGTTACTCGGGCGAGAACACTGAAGCTTTCTTT. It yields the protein CASSYSGENTEAFF.

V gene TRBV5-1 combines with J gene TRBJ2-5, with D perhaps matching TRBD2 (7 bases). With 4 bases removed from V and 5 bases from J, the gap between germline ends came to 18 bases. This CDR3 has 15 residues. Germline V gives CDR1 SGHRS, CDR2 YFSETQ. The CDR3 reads CASSTTGGRGETQYF. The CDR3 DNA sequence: TGCGCCAGCAGCACCACGGGGGGCCGGGGGGAGACCCAGTACTTC.

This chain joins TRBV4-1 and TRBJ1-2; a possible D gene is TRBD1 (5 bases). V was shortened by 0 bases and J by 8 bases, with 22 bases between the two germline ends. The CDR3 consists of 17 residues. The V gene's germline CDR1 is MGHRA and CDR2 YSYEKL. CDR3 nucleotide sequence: TGCGCCAGCAGCCAAGATTTTAGGCCAGGCTGGGGGGGAGGCTACACCTTC. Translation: CASSQDFRPGWGGGYTF.

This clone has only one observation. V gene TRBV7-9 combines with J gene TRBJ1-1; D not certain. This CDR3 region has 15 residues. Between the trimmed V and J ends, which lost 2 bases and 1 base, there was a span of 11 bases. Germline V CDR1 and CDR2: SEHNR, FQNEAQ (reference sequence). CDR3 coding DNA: TGTGCCAGCAGCTTATCTGAGGGCCGGAACACTGAAGCTTTCTTT. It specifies CASSLSEGRNTEAFF.

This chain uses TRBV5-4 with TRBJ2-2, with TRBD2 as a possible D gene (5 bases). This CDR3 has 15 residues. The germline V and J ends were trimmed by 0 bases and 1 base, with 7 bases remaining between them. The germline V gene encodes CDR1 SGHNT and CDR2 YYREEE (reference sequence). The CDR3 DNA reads TGTGCCAGCAGCTTGGCGGGGAAGAACACCGGGGAGCTGTTTTTT. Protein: CASSLAGKNTGELFF. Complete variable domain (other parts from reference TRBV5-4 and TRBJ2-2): ETGVTQSPTHLIKTRGQQVTLRCSSQSGHNTVSWYQQALGQGPQFIFQYYREEENGRGNFPPRFSGLQFPNYSSELNVNALELDDSALYLCASSLAGKNTGELFFGEGSRLTVL.

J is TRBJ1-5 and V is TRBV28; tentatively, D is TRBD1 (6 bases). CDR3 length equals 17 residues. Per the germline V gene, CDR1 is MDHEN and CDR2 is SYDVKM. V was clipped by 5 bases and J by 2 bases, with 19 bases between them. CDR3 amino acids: CASSPVTGSNGNQPQHF. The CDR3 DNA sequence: TGTGCCAGCAGTCCGGTAACAGGGTCGAACGGCAATCAGCCCCAGCATTTT.

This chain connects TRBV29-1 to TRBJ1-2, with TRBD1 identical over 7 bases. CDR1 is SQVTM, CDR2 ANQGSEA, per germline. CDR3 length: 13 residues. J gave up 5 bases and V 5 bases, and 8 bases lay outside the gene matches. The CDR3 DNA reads TGCAGCGTTTGGGGGACAGATCTATATGGCTACACCTTC. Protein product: CSVWGTDLYGYTF.

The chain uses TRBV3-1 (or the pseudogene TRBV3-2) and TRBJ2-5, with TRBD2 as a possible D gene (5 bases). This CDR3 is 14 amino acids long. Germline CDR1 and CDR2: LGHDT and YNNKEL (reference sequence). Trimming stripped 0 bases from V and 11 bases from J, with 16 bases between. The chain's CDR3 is CASSQDFPSSAQYF. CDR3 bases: TGTGCCAGCAGCCAAGATTTCCCTAGTAGCGCGCAGTACTTC.

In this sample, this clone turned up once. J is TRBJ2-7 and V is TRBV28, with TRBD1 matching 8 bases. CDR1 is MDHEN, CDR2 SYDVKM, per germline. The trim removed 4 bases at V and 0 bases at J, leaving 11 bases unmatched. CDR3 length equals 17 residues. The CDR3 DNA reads TGTGCCAGCAGTTACCGGACAGGGTCAGCGTTCTCCTACGAGCAGTACTTC. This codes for CASSYRTGSAFSYEQYF.

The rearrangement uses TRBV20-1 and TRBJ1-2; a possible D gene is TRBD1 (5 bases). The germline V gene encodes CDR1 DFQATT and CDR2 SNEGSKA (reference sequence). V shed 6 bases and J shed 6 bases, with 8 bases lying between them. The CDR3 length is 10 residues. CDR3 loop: CSASRDGYTF. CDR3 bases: TGCAGTGCATCCAGGGATGGCTACACCTTC.